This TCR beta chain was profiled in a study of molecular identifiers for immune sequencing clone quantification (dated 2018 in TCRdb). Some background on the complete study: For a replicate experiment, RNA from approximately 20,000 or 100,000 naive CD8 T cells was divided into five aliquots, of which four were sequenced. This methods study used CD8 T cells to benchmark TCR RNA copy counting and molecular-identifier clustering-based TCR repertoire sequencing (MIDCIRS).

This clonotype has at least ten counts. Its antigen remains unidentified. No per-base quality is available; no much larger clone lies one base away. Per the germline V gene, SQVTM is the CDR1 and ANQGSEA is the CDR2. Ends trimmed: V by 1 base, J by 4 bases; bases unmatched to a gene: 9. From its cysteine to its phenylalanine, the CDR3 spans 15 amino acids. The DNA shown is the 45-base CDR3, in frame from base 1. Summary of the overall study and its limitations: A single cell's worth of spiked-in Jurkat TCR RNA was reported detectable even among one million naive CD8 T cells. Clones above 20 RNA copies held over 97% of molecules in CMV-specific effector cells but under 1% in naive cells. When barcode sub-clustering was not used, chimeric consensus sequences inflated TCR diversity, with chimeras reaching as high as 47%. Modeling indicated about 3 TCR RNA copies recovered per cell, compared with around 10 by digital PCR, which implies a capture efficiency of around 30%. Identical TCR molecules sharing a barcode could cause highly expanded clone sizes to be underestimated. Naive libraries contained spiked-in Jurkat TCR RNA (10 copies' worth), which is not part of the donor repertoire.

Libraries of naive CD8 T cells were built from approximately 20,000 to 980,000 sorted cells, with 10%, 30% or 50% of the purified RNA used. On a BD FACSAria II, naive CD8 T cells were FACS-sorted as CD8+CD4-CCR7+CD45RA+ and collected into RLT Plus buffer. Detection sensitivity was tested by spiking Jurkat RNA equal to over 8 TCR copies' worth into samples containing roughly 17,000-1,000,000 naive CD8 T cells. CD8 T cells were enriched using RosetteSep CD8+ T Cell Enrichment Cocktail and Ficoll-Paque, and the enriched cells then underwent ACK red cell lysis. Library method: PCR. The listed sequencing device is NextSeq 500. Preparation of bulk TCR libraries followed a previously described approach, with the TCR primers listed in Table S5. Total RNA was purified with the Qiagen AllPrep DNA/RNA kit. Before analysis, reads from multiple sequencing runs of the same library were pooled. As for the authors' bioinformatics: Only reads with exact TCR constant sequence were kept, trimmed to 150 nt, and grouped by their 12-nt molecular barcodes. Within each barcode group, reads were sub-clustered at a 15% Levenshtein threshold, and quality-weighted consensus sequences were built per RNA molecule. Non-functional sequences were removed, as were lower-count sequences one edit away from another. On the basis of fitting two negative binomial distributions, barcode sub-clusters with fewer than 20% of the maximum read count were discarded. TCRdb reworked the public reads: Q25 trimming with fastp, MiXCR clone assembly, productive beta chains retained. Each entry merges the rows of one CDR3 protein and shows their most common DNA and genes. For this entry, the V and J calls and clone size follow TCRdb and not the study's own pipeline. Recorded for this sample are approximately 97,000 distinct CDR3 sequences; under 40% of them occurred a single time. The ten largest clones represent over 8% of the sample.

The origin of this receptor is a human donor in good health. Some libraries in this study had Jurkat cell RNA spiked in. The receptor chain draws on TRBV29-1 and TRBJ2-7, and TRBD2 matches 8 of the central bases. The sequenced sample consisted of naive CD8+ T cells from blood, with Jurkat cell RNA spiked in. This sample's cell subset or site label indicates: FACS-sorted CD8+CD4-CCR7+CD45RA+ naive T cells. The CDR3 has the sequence CSVEGSSGIEYEQYF. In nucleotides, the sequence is TGCAGCGTTGAAGGTAGTAGCGGGATTGAGTACGAGCAGTACTTC.